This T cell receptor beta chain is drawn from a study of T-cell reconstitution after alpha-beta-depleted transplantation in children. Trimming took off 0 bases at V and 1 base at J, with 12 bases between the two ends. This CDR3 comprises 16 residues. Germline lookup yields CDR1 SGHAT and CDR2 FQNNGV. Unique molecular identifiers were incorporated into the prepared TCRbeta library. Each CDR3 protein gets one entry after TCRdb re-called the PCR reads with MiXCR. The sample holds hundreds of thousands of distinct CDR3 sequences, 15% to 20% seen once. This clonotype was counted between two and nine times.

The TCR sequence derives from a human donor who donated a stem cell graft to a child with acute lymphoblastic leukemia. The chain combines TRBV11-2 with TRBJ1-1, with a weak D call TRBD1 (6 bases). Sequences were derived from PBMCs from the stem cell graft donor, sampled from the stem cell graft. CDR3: CASSLDLGRGNTEAFF. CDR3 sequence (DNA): TGTGCCAGCAGCTTAGATCTGGGCAGGGGGAACACTGAAGCTTTCTTT.